The rows below give T cell receptor beta chains drawn from one sample of a study of cytomegalovirus exposure and HLA in healthy donors. This table comes from immunoSEQ multiplex PCR, and its TCRdb copy is limited to in-frame clones, with some not included. The profile shows 110,000 or so clones, approximately 85% of them singletons. The sequencing sample was made of PBMCs. Receptors were obtained from a woman aged 18 to 35 in good health and CMV-seronegative. Each CDR3 is given with its conserved first and last residue. Size is stated for part of the rows, as once, few or many counts, or as a class when the clone is expanded.

v_call	clone_size	j_call	cdr3_aa
TRBV18	.	TRBJ2-7	CASTQDRFTYEQYF
TRBV5-4	.	TRBJ2-3	CASSLSGGRTDTQYF
TRBV5-6	.	TRBJ2-7	CASSFSSGALTYEQYF
TRBV27	.	TRBJ2-1	CASSFGGGNYNEQFF
TRBV2	.	TRBJ2-1	CASSDLAGVDEQFF
TRBV28	.	TRBJ2-1	CASSSGGAQKFF
TRBV10-3	.	TRBJ1-1	CATQGAMNTEAFF
TRBV2	once	TRBJ2-1	CASSTTSGGVYEQFF
TRBV25-1	.	TRBJ2-2	CASRGLAGGGTGELFF
TRBV30	.	TRBJ1-3	CAWRHTGGSTIYF
TRBV7-8	.	TRBJ2-4	CASSLKGDPNIQYF
TRBV2	.	TRBJ1-2	CASPLQGSYGYTF
TRBV9	.	TRBJ1-4	CASAPGQVNEKLFF
TRBV25-1	.	TRBJ1-5	CASSGDSRNQPQHF
TRBV18	.	TRBJ1-2	CASSPPGRVFGYTF
TRBV5-1	.	TRBJ1-2	CASSSLPQGADYGYTF
TRBV15	once	TRBJ1-4	CATSSFRRDNEKLFF
TRBV5-5	.	TRBJ2-5	CASSLARPNLETQYF
TRBV6-4	.	TRBJ2-3	CASSGTSGADTQYF